This T cell receptor (beta chain) stems from a study of T cell responses to AZD1222 COVID-19 vaccine. This clone was seen a few times. What it binds is not known. Study observations and caveats: Researchers took repertoire samples only after the peak T cell response had come.

Assay used: immunoSEQ multiplex PCR; TCRdb lists only in-frame clones, some missing. The table has more than 70,000 clones, around 90% seen once. This CDR3 spans 15 amino acids. The V gene end was trimmed by 3 bases and the J gene end by 0 bases; junction bases not matched to a gene: 3. Germline values: CDR1 KGHSH, CDR2 LQKENI. The sample in question was peripheral blood, obtained 28 days after the second AZD1222 dose. The TCR sequence derives from an adult who received the AZD1222 COVID-19 vaccine. V is TRBV18 and J is TRBJ2-5, with 8 bases aligning to TRBD1. The CDR3 DNA reads TGTGCCAGCTCACCTAGGACAGGGAACCAAGAGACCCAGTACTTC. Protein: CASSPRTGNQETQYF.